This T cell receptor beta chain comes out of a study of T cells in Graves' hyperthyroidism and ophthalmopathy. Regarding the study as a whole: By a 13 V-J model, ophthalmopathy was set apart from stable hyperthyroidism. Blood also held most thyroid clonotypes expanded beyond 0.001.

The CDR3 runs 18 residues. V lost 7 bases and J 0 bases, leaving 22 bases between the germline ends. From germline, CDR1 is MDHEN and CDR2 SYDVKM. The CDR3 regions of TCR beta were amplified from RNA transcripts. When the TCR CDR3 underwent first-round RT-PCR, the HTBI primer set was used. Each CDR3 protein gets one entry after TCRdb re-called the multiplex PCR reads with MiXCR. The repertoire holds 700,000 or so distinct CDR3 sequences, 14% seen once, with around 12% in the top ten. This clonotype was found many times. Its antigen is currently unknown. The V gene is TRBV28, the J gene TRBJ1-3; D is uncertain. Sequencing was done on a sample of blood. The clonotype comes from a woman in her fifties or sixties with Graves' ophthalmopathy. CDR3 nucleotide sequence: TGTGCCAGCAAGGCTTGGCTTGATGCGGCCTACTCTGGAAACACCATATATTTT. Translated, it gives CASKAWLDAAYSGNTIYF.